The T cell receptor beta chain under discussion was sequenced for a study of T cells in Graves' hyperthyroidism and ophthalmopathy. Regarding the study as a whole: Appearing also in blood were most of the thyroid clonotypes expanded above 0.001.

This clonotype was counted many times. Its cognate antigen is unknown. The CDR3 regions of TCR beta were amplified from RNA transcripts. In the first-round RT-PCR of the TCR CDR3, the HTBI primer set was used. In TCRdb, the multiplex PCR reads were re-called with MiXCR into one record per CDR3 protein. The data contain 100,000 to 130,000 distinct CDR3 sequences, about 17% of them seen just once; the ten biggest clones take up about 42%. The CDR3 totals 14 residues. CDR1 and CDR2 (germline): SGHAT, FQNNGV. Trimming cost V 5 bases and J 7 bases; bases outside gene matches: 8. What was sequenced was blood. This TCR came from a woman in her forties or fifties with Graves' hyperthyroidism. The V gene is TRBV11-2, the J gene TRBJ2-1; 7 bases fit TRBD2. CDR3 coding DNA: TGTGCCAGCAGCGCAGGACTAGGCCAAAATGAGCAGTTCTTC. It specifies CASSAGLGQNEQFF.